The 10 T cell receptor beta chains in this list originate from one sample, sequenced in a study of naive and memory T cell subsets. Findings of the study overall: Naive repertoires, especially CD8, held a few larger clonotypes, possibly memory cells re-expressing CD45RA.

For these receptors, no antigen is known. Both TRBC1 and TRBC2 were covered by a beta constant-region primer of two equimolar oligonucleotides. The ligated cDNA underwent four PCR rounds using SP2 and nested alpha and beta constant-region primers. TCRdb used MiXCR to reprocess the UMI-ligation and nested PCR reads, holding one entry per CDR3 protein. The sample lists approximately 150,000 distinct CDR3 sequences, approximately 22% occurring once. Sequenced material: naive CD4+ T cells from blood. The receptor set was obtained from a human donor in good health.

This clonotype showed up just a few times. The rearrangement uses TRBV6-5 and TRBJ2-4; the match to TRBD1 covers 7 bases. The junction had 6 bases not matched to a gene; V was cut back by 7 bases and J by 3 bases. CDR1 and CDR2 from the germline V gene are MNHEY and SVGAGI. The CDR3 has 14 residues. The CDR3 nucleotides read TGTGCCAGCAAATTAGACAGGGTCAAAAACATTCAGTACTTC. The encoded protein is CASKLDRVKNIQYF.

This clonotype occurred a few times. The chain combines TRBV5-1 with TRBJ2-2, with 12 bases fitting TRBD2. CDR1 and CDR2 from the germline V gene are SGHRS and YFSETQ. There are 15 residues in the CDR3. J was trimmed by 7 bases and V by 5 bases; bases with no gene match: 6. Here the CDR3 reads CASRLGLAGIGELFF. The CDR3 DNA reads TGCGCCAGCAGACTAGGACTAGCGGGAATCGGGGAGCTGTTTTTT.

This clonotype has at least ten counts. The CDR3: CASSSRTSFNEQFF. In DNA form, the CDR3 reads TGTGCCAGCAGCTCCCGGACTAGCTTTAATGAGCAGTTCTTC. V usage is TRBV9 and J usage is TRBJ2-1; TRBD2 aligns across 8 bases. The CDR3 extends over 14 amino acids. V lost 4 bases and J lost 7; bases outside the gene matches: 7. Germline CDR1 SGDLS, CDR2 YYNGEE.

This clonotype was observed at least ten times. The CDR3 region has the DNA TGTGCCACCGAGGGCCAGCCAAGGGATGAGCAGTTCTTC. Translation: CATEGQPRDEQFF. The chain couples TRBV18 to TRBJ2-1; TRBD2 might be the D (5 bases). Germline CDR1 reads KGHSH; CDR2 reads LQKENI. The CDR3 extends over 13 amino acids. The V end was cut by 10 bases, the J end by 8 bases, with 18 bases between.

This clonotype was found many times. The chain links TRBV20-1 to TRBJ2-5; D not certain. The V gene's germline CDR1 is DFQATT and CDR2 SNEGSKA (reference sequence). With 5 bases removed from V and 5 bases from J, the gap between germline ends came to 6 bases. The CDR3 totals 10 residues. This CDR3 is CSAPGETQYF. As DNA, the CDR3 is TGCAGTGCTCCCGGGGAGACCCAGTACTTC.

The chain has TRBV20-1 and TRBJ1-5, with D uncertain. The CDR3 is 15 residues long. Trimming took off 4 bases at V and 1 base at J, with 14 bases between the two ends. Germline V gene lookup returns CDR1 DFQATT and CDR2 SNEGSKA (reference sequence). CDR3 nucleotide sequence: TGCAGTGCTACGAACTCCCGAGGGAGCAATCAGCCCCAGCATTTT. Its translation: CSATNSRGSNQPQHF.

The CDR3 DNA reads as TGTGCCAGTAGCCCACCGGGACGGAGCTCCTATAATTCACCCCTCCACTTT. This translates into CASSPPGRSSYNSPLHF. The chain uses TRBV19 and TRBJ1-6; tentative D call: TRBD1 (5 bases). The CDR3 runs 17 residues. In germline, CDR1 is LNHDA, CDR2 SQIVND (reference sequence). V dropped 6 bases and J dropped 0 bases, with 15 bases sitting between them.

The CDR3 loop reads CASSQEPRVRADTQYF. CDR3 in DNA: TGCGCCAGCAGCCAAGAACCGAGGGTTCGGGCAGATACGCAGTATTTT. The chain is built from TRBV4-3 and TRBJ2-3; D might be TRBD2 (5 bases). Between the trimmed V and J ends, which lost 0 bases and 4 bases, there was a span of 14 bases. Germline loops: CDR1 LGHNA, CDR2 YSLEER. The CDR3 is 16 residues long.

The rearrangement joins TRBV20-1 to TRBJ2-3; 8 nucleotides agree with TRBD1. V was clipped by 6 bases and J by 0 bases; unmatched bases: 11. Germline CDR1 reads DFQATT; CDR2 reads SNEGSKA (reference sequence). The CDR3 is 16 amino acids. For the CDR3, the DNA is TGCAGTGCGCCCGACAGGGGTCGGACTAGCACAGATACGCAGTATTTT. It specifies CSAPDRGRTSTDTQYF.

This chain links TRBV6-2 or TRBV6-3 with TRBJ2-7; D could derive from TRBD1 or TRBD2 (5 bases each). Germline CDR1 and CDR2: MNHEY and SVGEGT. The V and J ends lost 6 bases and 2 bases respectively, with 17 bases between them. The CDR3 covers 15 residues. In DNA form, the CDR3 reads TGTGCCAGCAGCTCAGCCGGGACGGGGACCTACGAGCAGTACTTC. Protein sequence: CASSSAGTGTYEQYF.